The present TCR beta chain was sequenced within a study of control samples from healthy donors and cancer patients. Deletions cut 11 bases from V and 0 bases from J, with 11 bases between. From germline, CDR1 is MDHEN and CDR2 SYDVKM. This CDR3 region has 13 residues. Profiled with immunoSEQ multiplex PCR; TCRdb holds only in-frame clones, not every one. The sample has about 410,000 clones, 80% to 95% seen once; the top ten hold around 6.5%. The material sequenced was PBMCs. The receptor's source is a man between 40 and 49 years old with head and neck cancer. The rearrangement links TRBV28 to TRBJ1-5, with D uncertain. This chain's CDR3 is CAAFGFSNQPQHF. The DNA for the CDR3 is TGTGCCGCGTTTGGGTTTAGCAATCAGCCCCAGCATTTT.